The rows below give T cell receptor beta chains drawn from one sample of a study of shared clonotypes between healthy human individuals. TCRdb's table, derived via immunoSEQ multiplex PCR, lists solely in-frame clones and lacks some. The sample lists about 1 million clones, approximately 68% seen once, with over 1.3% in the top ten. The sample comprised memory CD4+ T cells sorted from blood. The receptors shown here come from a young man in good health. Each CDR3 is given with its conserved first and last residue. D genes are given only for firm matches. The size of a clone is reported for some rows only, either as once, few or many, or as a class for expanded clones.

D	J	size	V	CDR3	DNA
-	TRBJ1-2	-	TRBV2	CASSRTAFYGYTF	TGTGCCAGCAGTCGGACAGCCTTCTATGGCTACACCTTC
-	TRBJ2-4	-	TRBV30	CAWSHRRGSRGAIQYF	TGTGCCTGGAGTCACCGAAGGGGGTCACGTGGGGCCATTCAGTACTTC
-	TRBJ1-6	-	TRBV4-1	CASSRLRDPNSPLHF	TGCGCCAGCAGCCGCCTCCGGGACCCTAATTCACCCCTCCACTTT
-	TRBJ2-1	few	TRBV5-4	CASSLFSRNEQFF	TGTGCCAGCAGCTTGTTTTCTCGGAATGAGCAGTTCTTC
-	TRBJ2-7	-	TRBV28	CASSFRPPSYEQYF	TGTGCCAGCAGTTTCAGACCTCCTTCCTACGAGCAGTACTTC
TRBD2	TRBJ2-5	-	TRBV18	CASTGLAGETQYF	TGTGCCAGCACCGGACTAGCGGGGGAGACCCAGTACTTC
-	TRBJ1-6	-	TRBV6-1	CASSAGRSPLHF	TGTGCCAGCAGTGCGGGTCGTTCACCCCTCCACTTT
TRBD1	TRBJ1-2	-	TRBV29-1	CSVRTGSNYGYTF	TGCAGCGTTAGGACAGGGTCTAACTATGGCTACACCTTC
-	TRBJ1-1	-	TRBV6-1	CASSLRGTEAFF	TGTGCCAGCAGCCTTCGGGGTACTGAAGCTTTCTTT
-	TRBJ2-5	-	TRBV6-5	CASNPPGAETQYF	TGTGCCAGCAACCCCCCAGGGGCAGAGACCCAGTACTTC
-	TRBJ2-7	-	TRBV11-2	CASSLGITSSYEQYF	TGTGCCAGCAGCTTAGGTATAACAAGCTCCTACGAGCAGTACTTC
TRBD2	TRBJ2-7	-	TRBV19	CASSIVLAGAEQYF	TGTGCCAGTAGTATAGTACTAGCGGGAGCCGAGCAGTACTTC
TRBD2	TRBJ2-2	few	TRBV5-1	CASSLKETSGGANTGELFF	TGCGCCAGCAGCCTCAAAGAGACTAGCGGGGGGGCGAACACCGGGGAGCTGTTTTTT
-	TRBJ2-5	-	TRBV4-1	CAGSQEGRSSKETQYF	TGCGCCGGCAGCCAAGAAGGCAGGTCTAGCAAGGAGACCCAGTACTTC
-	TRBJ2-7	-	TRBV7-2	CASSQPPVSYEQYF	TGTGCCAGCAGCCAACCCCCGGTCTCCTACGAGCAGTACTTC
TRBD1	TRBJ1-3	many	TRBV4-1	CASSQVRDRGLSSGNTIYF	TGCGCCAGCAGCCAAGTGAGGGACAGGGGGCTAAGTTCTGGAAACACCATATATTTT
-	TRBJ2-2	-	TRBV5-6	CASSLVQGRAGELFF	TGTGCCAGCAGCTTGGTTCAGGGAAGGGCCGGGGAGCTGTTTTTT
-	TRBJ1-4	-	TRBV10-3	CAVGVVANEKLFF	TGTGCCGTAGGGGTGGTGGCCAATGAAAAACTGTTTTTT
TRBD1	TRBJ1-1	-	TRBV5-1	CASSYDRGNTEAFF	TGCGCCAGCAGCTACGACAGGGGGAACACTGAAGCTTTCTTT
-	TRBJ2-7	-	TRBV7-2	CASSLAVGPSYEQYF	TGTGCCAGCAGCTTAGCGGTGGGCCCCTCCTACGAGCAGTACTTC
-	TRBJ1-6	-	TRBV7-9	CASSLESPNSPLHF	TGTGCCAGCAGCTTAGAAAGCCCTAATTCACCCCTCCACTTT
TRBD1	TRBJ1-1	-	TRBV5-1	CASSPGQGLNTEAFF	TGCGCCAGCAGCCCCGGACAGGGACTGAACACTGAAGCTTTCTTT
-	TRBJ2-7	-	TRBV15	CATSRLTQGNSYEQYF	TGTGCCACCAGCAGACTAACCCAGGGGAACTCCTACGAGCAGTACTTC
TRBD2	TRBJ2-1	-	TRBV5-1	CASGSGGIVDEQFF	TGCGCCAGCGGTTCGGGGGGGATAGTCGATGAGCAGTTCTTC
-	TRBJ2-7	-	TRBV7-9	CASMEQAYEQYF	TGTGCCAGCATGGAACAAGCCTACGAGCAGTACTTC
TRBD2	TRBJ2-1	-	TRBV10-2	CASSGRGLAGGFGYNEQFF	TGCGCCAGCAGCGGCCGGGGCCTAGCGGGAGGATTCGGCTACAATGAGCAGTTCTTC
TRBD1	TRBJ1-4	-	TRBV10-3	CAISPGTAEKLFF	TGTGCCATCAGCCCAGGGACAGCTGAAAAACTGTTTTTT
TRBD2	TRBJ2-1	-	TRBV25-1	CASSERGTSNEQFF	TGTGCCAGCAGTGAAAGAGGGACTAGCAATGAGCAGTTCTTC
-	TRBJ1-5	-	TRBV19	CASSILGPSNQPQHF	TGTGCCAGTAGTATTCTAGGACCTAGCAATCAGCCCCAGCATTTT
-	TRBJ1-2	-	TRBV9	CASSVQGEGYGYTF	TGTGCCAGCAGCGTTCAGGGCGAAGGCTATGGCTACACCTTC
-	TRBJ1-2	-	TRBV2	CASSEHGNYGYTF	TGTGCCAGCAGTGAACATGGGAATTATGGCTACACCTTC
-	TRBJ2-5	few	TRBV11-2	CASSSGSGETQYF	TGTGCCAGCAGCTCGGGGTCTGGCGAGACCCAGTACTTC
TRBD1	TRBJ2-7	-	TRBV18	CASSPFRGQPYEQYF	TGTGCCAGCTCACCGTTTAGGGGGCAACCCTACGAGCAGTACTTC
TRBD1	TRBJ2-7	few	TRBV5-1	CASSRTGGGYEQYF	TGCGCCAGCAGCAGGACAGGGGGCGGCTACGAGCAGTACTTC
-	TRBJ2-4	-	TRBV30	CAWSAAELGKNIQYF	TGTGCCTGGAGTGCCGCTGAACTGGGGAAAAACATTCAGTACTTC
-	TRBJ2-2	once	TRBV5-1	CASSSPASGELFF	TGCGCCAGCAGCTCTCCCGCCTCCGGGGAGCTGTTTTTT
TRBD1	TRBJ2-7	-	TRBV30	CARRQGGSYEQYF	TGTGCCAGAAGACAGGGGGGCTCCTACGAGCAGTACTTC
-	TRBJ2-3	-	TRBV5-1	CASSLGVAEPDTQYF	TGCGCCAGCAGCTTGGGGGTAGCGGAGCCCGATACGCAGTATTTT
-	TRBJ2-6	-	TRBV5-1	CASSFWSGANVLTF	TGCGCCAGCAGCTTCTGGTCTGGGGCCAACGTCCTGACTTTC
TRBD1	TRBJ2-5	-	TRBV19	CASSIGRTQGAPTDQYF	TGTGCCAGTAGTATAGGCCGCACCCAGGGGGCTCCGACGGACCAGTACTTC
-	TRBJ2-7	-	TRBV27	CASRSRAGSSYEQYF	TGTGCCAGCAGGTCCAGGGCAGGGAGCTCCTACGAGCAGTACTTC
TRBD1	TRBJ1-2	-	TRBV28	CASSFPLDRAYGYTF	TGTGCCAGCAGTTTTCCCCTAGACAGGGCCTATGGCTACACCTTC
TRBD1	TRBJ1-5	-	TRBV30	CAWSTGGNQPQHF	TGTGCCTGGAGTACAGGGGGCAATCAGCCCCAGCATTTT
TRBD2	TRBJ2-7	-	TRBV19	CASSISGNYPYEQYF	TGTGCCAGTAGTATCAGCGGGAACTACCCCTACGAGCAGTACTTC
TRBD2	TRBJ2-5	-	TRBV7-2	CASSLDRGGTQYF	TGTGCCAGCAGCTTAGATCGGGGGGGGACCCAGTACTTC
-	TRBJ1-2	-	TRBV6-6	CASSYSAGDGYTF	TGTGCCAGCAGTTACTCGGCAGGGGATGGCTACACCTTC
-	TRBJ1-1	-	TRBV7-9	CASTYDKGSTEAFF	TGTGCCAGCACCTACGATAAAGGTTCCACTGAAGCTTTCTTT
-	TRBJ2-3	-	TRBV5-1	CASSLGSGRPGDTQYF	TGCGCCAGCAGCTTGGGGTCGGGGCGGCCCGGAGATACGCAGTATTTT
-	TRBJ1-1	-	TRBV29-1	CSARGGGVNTEAFF	TGCAGCGCCCGTGGGGGGGGCGTGAACACTGAAGCTTTCTTT
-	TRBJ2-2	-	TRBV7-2	CASSSRLRTGELFF	TGTGCCAGCAGCTCGCGACTGAGGACCGGGGAGCTGTTTTTT
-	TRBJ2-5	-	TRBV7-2	CASSFAGETQYF	TGTGCCAGCAGCTTCGCGGGGGAGACCCAGTACTTC
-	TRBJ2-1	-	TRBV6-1	CASSEAPQNEQFF	TGTGCCAGCAGTGAAGCTCCACAGAATGAGCAGTTCTTC
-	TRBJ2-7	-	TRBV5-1	CASSLVPGSSYEQYF	TGCGCCAGCAGCTTGGTACCGGGTAGCTCCTACGAGCAGTACTTC
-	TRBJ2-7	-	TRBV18	CASSPPGGLKYEQYF	TGTGCCAGCTCACCACCGGGAGGCCTAAAATACGAGCAGTACTTC
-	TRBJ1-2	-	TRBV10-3	CAISEQGLVYGYTF	TGTGCCATCAGTGAGCAGGGGCTTGTCTATGGCTACACCTTC
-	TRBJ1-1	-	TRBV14	CASSQDPRGNTEAFF	TGTGCCAGCAGCCAAGATCCCAGGGGGAACACTGAAGCTTTCTTT
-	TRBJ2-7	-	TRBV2	CASSERQRYEQYF	TGTGCCAGCAGTGAAAGACAGCGCTACGAGCAGTACTTC